The rows below give T cell receptor beta chains drawn from one sample of a study of cytotoxic CD8 clonotypes in ibrutinib-treated CLL. Clones were read by immunoSEQ multiplex PCR, and TCRdb kept only the in-frame ones, dropping some. This sample has over 110,000 clones, with 91% found just once. The specimen comprised PBMCs, sampled after 12 months of ibrutinib treatment. These receptors came from a human donor with chronic lymphocytic leukemia. The CDR3 runs from the conserved cysteine through the conserved F or W. The D gene is left open where the match is weak. Where a row states a size, it is once, few, many or the class of an expanded clone; other rows omit it.

v_call	d_call	j_call	clone_size	cdr3_aa	cdr3_nt
TRBV6-5	.	TRBJ2-7	.	CASRKGWAYEQYF	TGTGCCAGCAGAAAAGGATGGGCCTACGAGCAGTACTTC
TRBV28	.	TRBJ1-5	.	CASSLPTGINQPQHF	TGTGCCAGCAGTTTACCGACGGGTATCAATCAGCCCCAGCATTTT
TRBV11-1	.	TRBJ1-1	.	CASSLGLRAWDTEAFF	TGTGCCAGCAGCTTAGGCCTCAGGGCGTGGGACACTGAAGCTTTCTTT
TRBV9	.	TRBJ2-7	.	CASSARSGTFTSEQYF	TGTGCCAGCAGCGCCAGATCCGGGACATTTACCTCCGAGCAGTACTTC
TRBV27	TRBD1	TRBJ2-7	.	CASSSGQGVQYF	TGTGCCAGCAGTTCCGGACAGGGTGTGCAGTACTTC
TRBV6-1	.	TRBJ2-7	.	CASSVSPFPTEQYF	TGTGCCAGCAGTGTATCACCTTTTCCCACCGAGCAGTACTTC
TRBV20-1	.	TRBJ2-1	.	CSARWDEQFF	TGCAGTGCTAGATGGGATGAGCAGTTCTTC
TRBV7-9	TRBD1	TRBJ1-2	few	CASSLQGNYGYTF	TGTGCCAGCTCGTTACAGGGGAACTATGGCTACACCTTC
TRBV9	TRBD1	TRBJ2-3	.	CASTRQGQVTDTQYF	TGTGCCAGCACCCGGCAGGGACAGGTTACAGATACGCAGTATTTT
TRBV30	.	TRBJ1-1	few	CALIPEAFF	TGTGCCTTAATCCCTGAAGCTTTCTTT
TRBV10-3	TRBD1	TRBJ1-3	.	CAIQMDRAGNTIYF	TGTGCCATCCAAATGGACAGGGCTGGAAACACCATATATTTT
TRBV28	TRBD1	TRBJ2-4	.	CASSWTGLAKNIQYF	TGTGCCAGCAGTTGGACAGGCCTGGCCAAAAACATTCAGTACTTC
TRBV18	.	TRBJ1-3	.	CASSPSTSGNTIYF	TGTGCCAGCTCACCATCCACCTCTGGAAACACCATATATTTT
TRBV9	TRBD2	TRBJ2-1	.	CASSIGLAGNNEQFF	TGTGCCAGCAGCATCGGACTAGCGGGAAACAATGAGCAGTTCTTC
TRBV29-1	.	TRBJ1-1	once	CSVLRGGTEAFF	TGCAGCGTCCTCCGGGGAGGCACTGAAGCTTTCTTT
TRBV4-1	.	TRBJ2-7	.	CASSHGSSYEQYF	TGCGCCAGCAGCCACGGCAGCTCCTACGAGCAGTACTTC
TRBV27	.	TRBJ2-3	.	CASSLDAGPTDTQYF	TGTGCCAGCAGTTTAGATGCGGGACCCACAGATACGCAGTATTTT
TRBV28	TRBD2	TRBJ2-7	.	CASSPTTSGSNEQYF	TGTGCCAGCAGTCCGACGACTAGCGGGAGTAACGAGCAGTACTTC